This T cell receptor (beta chain) is from a study of cytomegalovirus exposure and HLA in healthy donors (dated by TCRdb to the late 2010s). Background on the whole study: According to an earlier analysis of a few hundred of the donors, some 180 million T cells yielded roughly 100 million unique TCR beta sequences and 250 to 350 Gb of sequence data. About 300 gigabases of sequencing data and tens of millions of unique TCR sequences were included in an early release covering under 650 HLA-typed donors. Of the 300 to 400 genotyped donors, approximately 82% fell in the genetic ancestry cluster associated with self-reported Caucasian donors. The study aimed to test whether cataloging public T cell receptors could reveal signatures of past pathogen exposure. The T cell repertoires of 550 to 850 subjects were profiled by immunosequencing and related to cytomegalovirus serostatus. Along with the roughly 670-subject first cohort, a separate validation cohort of around 110 different subjects was used. High-throughput TCR immunosequencing, statistical association of individual TCRs with disease status, and machine learning were combined to predict cytomegalovirus infection status. A later analysis re-analyzed previously published TCR beta repertoires from roughly 690 donors and added high-resolution HLA genotyping to study TCR occurrence patterns. Rather than using new phenotypic data, the later analysis identified candidate immune exposures from TCR beta sequences and from how often those sequences occurred across donors. An earlier analysis of approximately 580 of the donors used high-throughput TCR beta sequencing to judge whether each TCR beta V gene segment behaved as functional or pseudogenic. Donor age, sex, ethnicity and CMV serostatus were compiled together with the repertoire data. A later genetic analysis took genome-wide SNP genotypes for about 55% of the 666 donors and used that subset as a discovery cohort. Every discovery cohort repertoire had been produced on one sequencing platform. HLA typing covered class I and class II loci at four-digit resolution. Typing coverage differed by locus: A, B, C, DRB1 and DQB1 were typed in roughly 629-640 donors, DQA1 in 522, DPA1 in 600 to 610, and DPB1 in 400 to 480. Five DR-DQ haplotypes were handled as single units for association and clustering, since linkage in the cohort was strong. Across 398 genotyped donors of the cohort, an average of approximately 220,000 unique TCR beta nucleotide sequences per donor were sequenced, and roughly a sixth of those sequences were non-productive. Broader findings and caveats from the paper: Correlated functional status among segregating V segments might be attributable to linkage disequilibrium, but an unknown experimental factor could not be ruled out. In a later analysis, several top co-occurrence clusters were reported to appear linked to parvovirus B19, influenza, CMV and Epstein-Barr virus. In vitro tests confirmed that a few of the cytomegalovirus-associated TCR beta chains recognize cytomegalovirus antigens. In a later analysis, HLA-associated TCR beta chains were found to be more clonally expanded and to have lower generation probabilities than equally common non-associated chains. The classifier was reported to diagnose cytomegalovirus status with high specificity and sensitivity in both the original cohort and the validation cohort. Roughly uniform sequencing depth across donors was assumed in presence/absence analyses, although this assumption may not hold. Because some donors lacked HLA typing at each locus, the association tests relied only on the typed subset. According to a later analysis, most CMV-associated TCR beta chains appeared to be HLA-restricted, and the HLA associations seemed to be driven largely by CMV exposure. Some 15 rarely observed V segments, including chromosome 9 orphons, were excluded from the earlier analysis of about 500 of the donors because counts were too low. When HLA alleles, especially DR and DQ, strongly co-occurred, TCR associations were difficult to assign to individual alleles. A further reported finding was that TCR beta sequences accurately predicted the HLA-A and HLA-B alleles for most subjects in the first cohort. The only immune exposure information available for the cohort was CMV serostatus. Most TCR sequences were seen in very few donors, while some public TCRs were found in many individuals. A later analysis found that TCR association rates varied across HLA loci, with DRB1 alleles showing the most associated TCRs and HLA-C alleles the fewest. A later genetic analysis reported fewer N-insertions in productive TCRs among donors in an Asian-associated ancestry cluster than the approximately 700-donor mean. In a later analysis, about 17,000 TCR beta sequences were associated with specific HLA alleles at a false discovery rate of 0.05. V-gene and J-gene trimming of TCR beta chains was associated with a missense DCLRE1C variant in a later genetic analysis, and the association was replicated in an independent cohort. A total of 164 TCR beta chains were listed by the study as associated with cytomegalovirus. Some IMGT-functional V segments, including TRBV6-2 and TRBV6-3, could not be told apart with the 87-base-pair reads, so those segments were excluded. Only TCR beta chains were sequenced in this cohort, and the absence of alpha or paired-chain data limited detectable features. The authors suggested that the approach could potentially be extended to other disease states and immunological phenotypes. An earlier analysis of some 590 of the donors showed that most TCR beta V segments appeared in productive rearrangements either about 87% or about 30% of the time, which broadly matched IMGT annotations. A cluster of highly shared sequence variants was judged likely to represent a technical artifact of the sequencing pipeline.

With regard to this clone: The target of this receptor is not known. Base qualities are not provided; no much larger clone lies one nucleotide away.

The cohort was made up of about 670 healthy bone marrow donors. Cohort members were all nominally healthy when sampled, although unrecorded immune exposures were likely present. The donor was CMV seronegative and belonged to the group of 350 to 400 seronegative cohort members. A peripheral blood sample was provided by each donor, and peripheral blood mononuclear cells were used for TCR beta sequencing. The Qiagen DNeasy Blood Extraction Kit was used to extract genomic DNA from the blood cell samples. The receptor library was made with the immunoSEQ multiplex PCR assay. The multiplex PCR relied on a mix of 60 forward primers for TCR Vbeta segments and 13 reverse primers for TCR Jbeta segments. A multiplex PCR assay on genomic DNA amplified the CDR3 region of rearranged TCR beta genes. The Illumina HiSeq System was used to sequence the amplified TCR beta libraries as 87-base-pair reads. Processing in the source paper ran as follows. In a later analysis, roughly 80 million unique TCR beta chains were counted across the 500 to 700 repertoires, and around 10 million of these chains were shared by at least two donors. Raw reads were error-corrected and collapsed into unique sequences with a nearest-neighbor algorithm that merged closely related sequences to remove PCR and sequencing errors. To assign V, D and J gene segments, CDR3 sequences were aligned to IMGT reference sequences. For a sequence to be retained, a match of at least six nucleotides to both a V gene segment and a J gene segment was required. A rearrangement was called productive if the CDR3 had no stop codons and remained in frame with V and J, and every other rearrangement was called non-productive. CDR3 was defined by IMGT convention, running from the second conserved V-encoded cysteine to the conserved J-encoded phenylalanine. The earlier analysis of 500 to 650 of the donors excluded any sequence lacking an unambiguous match to a single V gene segment. An earlier analysis of just under 600 of the donors called V segments functional above 56.7% productive rearrangements and segregating when the between-donor standard deviation exceeded 5%. To diagnose cytomegalovirus status from the catalog of TCR beta chain sequences, a statistical classification framework was built. In a later analysis, V and J genes were assigned by comparing TCR nucleotide sequences against IMGT/GENE-DB human TR gene sequences. Using the TCRdist pipeline, a later analysis assigned CDR3 sequences along with most-parsimonious VDJ recombination scenarios. In a later analysis, every TCR beta chain was defined by the combination of its CDR3 amino acid sequence and its V-gene family, and reads without a unique V-gene family were dropped. In a later analysis, 450 to 600 highly shared, low-generation-probability nucleotide sequences were removed to address suspected cross-contamination and a sequencing artifact. A later analysis calculated a clonal expansion index for each public chain from normalized within-repertoire ranks of inferred template counts. In a later analysis, generation probabilities were computed using a VDJ recombination model fitted to out-of-frame rearrangements, and the results were checked against IGoR. In a later analysis, hypergeometric tests were used to score TCR-TCR, TCR-HLA and TCR-CMV co-occurrence, with a repertoire-size bias correction applied to TCR pairs. A later analysis estimated false discovery rates by permuting HLA or CMV assignments 20 times. In a later analysis, co-occurring TCRs were grouped using DBSCAN, and TCRdist sequence similarity was added for clustering within HLA-allele-positive subsets. Repertoires with fewer than 30,000 or more than 120,000 public chains were left out of co-occurrence clustering, as were five repertoires with anomalous nucleotide sharing. Sourced from immuneACCESS, this table was stored by TCRdb with only in-frame sequences that have V and J called. A share of the clones is absent; for the studies checked, an unresolved V gene accounts for under half, and the remainder has no known explanation. V and J calls and clone size are copied from that table; D and trimming were computed from the DNA. This sample holds fewer than 200,000 clones; roughly 80% were observed only once. Over 0.65% of the sample rests with the top ten.

Reading from cysteine to phenylalanine, the CDR3 counts 16 amino acids. Only the CDR3 DNA stays, 48 bases, in frame from base 1. According to the germline V gene, CDR1 reads SGHNT and CDR2 reads YENEEA. The germline V end is reduced by 5 bases and the J end by 6 bases; junction bases left unmatched: 10. The sequenced material came from PBMCs. Here the chain combines TRBV11-3 and TRBJ2-3; 11 bases in the middle match TRBD2. The clonotype comes from a young woman in good health and CMV-seronegative. The nucleotides are TGTGCCAGCAGCCTCACGTTAGCGGGAGGGCCCGATACGCAGTATTTT. Its protein reads: CASSLTLAGGPDTQYF. When the CDR3 is completed using the reference TRBV11-3 and TRBJ2-3 genes on either side, the full variable domain is EAGVVQSPRYKIIEKKQPVAFWCNPISGHNTLYWYLQNLGQGPELLIRYENEEAVDDSQLPKDRFSAERLKGVDSTLKIQPAELGDSAVYLCASSLTLAGGPDTQYFGPGTRLTVL.